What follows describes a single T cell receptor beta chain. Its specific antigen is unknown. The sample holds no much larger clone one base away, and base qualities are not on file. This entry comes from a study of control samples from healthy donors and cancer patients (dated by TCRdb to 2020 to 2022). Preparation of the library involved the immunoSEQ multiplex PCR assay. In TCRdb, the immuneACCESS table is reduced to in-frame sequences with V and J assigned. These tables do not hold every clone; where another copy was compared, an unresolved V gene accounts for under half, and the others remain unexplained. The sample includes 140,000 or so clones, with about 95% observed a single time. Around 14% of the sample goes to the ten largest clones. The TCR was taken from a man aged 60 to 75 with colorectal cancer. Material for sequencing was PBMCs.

This receptor has the CDR3 CASSVGGSYNEQFF. The nucleotide sequence is given as TGTGCCAGCAGCGTAGGGGGCTCCTACAATGAGCAGTTCTTC. This chain is built from TRBV9 and TRBJ2-1; too little of a D gene remains to name it. The CDR3 spans 14 residues, from the cysteine through the phenylalanine. The DNA shown is the 42-base CDR3, in frame from base 1. Taken from the germline V gene, the CDR1 and CDR2 loops are SGDLS and YYNGEE. Cut back by 0 bases and 0 bases, the V and J ends lie 4 bases apart.